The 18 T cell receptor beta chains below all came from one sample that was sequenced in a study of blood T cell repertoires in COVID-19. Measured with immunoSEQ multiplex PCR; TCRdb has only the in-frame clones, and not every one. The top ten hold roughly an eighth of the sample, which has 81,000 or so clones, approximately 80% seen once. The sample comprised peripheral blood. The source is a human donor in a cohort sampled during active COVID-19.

The DNA of the CDR3 is TGTGCCAGCAGCCCCTCAGGGAGGGGGGAAGGTTGGACTGAAGCTTTCTTT. Protein sequence: CASSPSGRGEGWTEAFF. This chain joins TRBV3-1 (or the pseudogene TRBV3-2) and TRBJ1-1, with D perhaps matching TRBD1 (6 bases). From germline, CDR1 is LGHDT and CDR2 YNNKEL (reference sequence). V lost 4 bases, J lost 5 bases, and 23 bases lay in between. This CDR3 has 17 residues.

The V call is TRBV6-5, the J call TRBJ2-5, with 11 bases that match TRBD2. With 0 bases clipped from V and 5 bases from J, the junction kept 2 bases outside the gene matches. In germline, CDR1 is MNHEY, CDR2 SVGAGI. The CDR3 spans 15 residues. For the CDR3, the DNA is TGTGCCAGCAGTTACTCTAGCGGGGGGGGCGAGACCCAGTACTTC. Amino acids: CASSYSSGGGETQYF.

CDR3 DNA: TGTGCCAGCAGTTCCCACCTATCGGGGTATAAGGCTTTCTTT. Amino acids: CASSSHLSGYKAFF. The V call is TRBV6-2 or TRBV6-3, the J call TRBJ1-1; no firm D call. Germline CDR1 is MNHEY and CDR2 is SVGEGT. V dropped 4 bases and J dropped 11 bases, with 20 bases sitting between them. This CDR3 contains 14 residues.

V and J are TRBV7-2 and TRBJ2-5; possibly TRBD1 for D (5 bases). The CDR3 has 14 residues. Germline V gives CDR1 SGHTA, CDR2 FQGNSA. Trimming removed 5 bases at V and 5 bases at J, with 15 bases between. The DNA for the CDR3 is TGTGCCAGCAGCCCCTTCTATCAGGGCGAGACCCAGTACTTC. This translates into CASSPFYQGETQYF.

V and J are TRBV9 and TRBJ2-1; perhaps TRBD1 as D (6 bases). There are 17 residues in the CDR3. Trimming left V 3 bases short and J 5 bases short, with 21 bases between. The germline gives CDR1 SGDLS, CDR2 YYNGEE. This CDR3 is CASSAGIKPGVNNEQFF. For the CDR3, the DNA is TGTGCCAGCAGCGCCGGAATAAAGCCAGGGGTTAACAATGAGCAGTTCTTC.

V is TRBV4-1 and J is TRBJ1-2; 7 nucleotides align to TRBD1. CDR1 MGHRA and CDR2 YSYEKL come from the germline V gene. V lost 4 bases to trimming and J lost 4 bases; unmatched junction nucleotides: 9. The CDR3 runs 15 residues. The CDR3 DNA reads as TGCGCCAGCAGCCGGTGGACAGGAGGAGTCTATGGCTACACCTTC. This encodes CASSRWTGGVYGYTF.

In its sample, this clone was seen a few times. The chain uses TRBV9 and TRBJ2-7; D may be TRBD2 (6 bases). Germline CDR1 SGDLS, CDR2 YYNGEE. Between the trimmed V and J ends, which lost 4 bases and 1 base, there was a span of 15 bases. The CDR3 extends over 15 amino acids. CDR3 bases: TGTGCCAGCAGCCCCCAGGCGGGGCTTTCCTACGAGCAGTACTTC. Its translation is CASSPQAGLSYEQYF.

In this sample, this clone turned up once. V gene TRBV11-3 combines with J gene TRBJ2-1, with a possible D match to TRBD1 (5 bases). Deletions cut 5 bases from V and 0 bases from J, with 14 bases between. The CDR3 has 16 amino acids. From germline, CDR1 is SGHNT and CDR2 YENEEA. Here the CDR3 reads CASSMGQGYSYNEQFF. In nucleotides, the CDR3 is TGTGCCAGCAGCATGGGGCAGGGCTACTCCTACAATGAGCAGTTCTTC. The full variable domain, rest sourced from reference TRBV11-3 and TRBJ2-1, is EAGVVQSPRYKIIEKKQPVAFWCNPISGHNTLYWYLQNLGQGPELLIRYENEEAVDDSQLPKDRFSAERLKGVDSTLKIQPAELGDSAVYLCASSMGQGYSYNEQFFGPGTRLTVL.

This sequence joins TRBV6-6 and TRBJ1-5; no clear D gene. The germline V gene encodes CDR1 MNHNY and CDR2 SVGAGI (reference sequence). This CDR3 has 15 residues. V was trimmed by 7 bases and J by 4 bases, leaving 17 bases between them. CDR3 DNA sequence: TGTGCCAGCACCATCGAGAGACAATCGAATCAGCCCCAGCATTTT. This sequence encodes CASTIERQSNQPQHF.

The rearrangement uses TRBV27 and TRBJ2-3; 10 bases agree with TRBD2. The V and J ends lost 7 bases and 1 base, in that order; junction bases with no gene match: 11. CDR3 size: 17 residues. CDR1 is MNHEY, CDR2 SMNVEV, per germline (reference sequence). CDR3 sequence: CASNRGVGTSGTDTQYF. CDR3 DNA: TGTGCCAGCAATCGAGGGGTCGGGACTAGCGGCACAGATACGCAGTATTTT.

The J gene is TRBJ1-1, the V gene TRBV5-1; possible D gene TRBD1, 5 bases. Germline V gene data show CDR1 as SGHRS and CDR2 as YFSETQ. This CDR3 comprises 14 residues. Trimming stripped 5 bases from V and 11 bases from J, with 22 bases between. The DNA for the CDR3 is TGCGCCAGCAGTCGGTCGGGGGGTGAAAGGGAGGCTTTCTTT. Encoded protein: CASSRSGGEREAFF.

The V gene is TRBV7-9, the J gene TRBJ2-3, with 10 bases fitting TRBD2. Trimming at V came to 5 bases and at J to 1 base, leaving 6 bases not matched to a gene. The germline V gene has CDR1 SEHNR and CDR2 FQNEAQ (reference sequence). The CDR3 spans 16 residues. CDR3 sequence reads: CASSQLAGQGTDTQYF. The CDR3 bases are TGTGCCAGCAGCCAACTAGCGGGGCAAGGCACAGATACGCAGTATTTT. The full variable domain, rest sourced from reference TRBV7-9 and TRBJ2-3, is DTGVSQNPRHKITKRGQNVTFRCDPISEHNRLYWYRQTLGQGPEFLTYFQNEAQLEKSRLLSDRFSAERPKGSFSTLEIQRTEQGDSAMYLCASSQLAGQGTDTQYFGPGTRLTVL.

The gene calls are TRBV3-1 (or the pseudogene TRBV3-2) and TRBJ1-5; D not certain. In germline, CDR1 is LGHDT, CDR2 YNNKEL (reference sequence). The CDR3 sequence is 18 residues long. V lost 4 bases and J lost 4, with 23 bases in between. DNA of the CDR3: TGTGCCAGCAGCCCCCATCCGTGGAGGGAAAGTGGAAATCAGCCCCAGCATTTT. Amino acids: CASSPHPWRESGNQPQHF.

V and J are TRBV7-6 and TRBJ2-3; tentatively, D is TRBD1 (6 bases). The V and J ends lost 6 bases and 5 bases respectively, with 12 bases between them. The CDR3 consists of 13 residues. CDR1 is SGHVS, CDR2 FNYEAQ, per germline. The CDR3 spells CASSMGAGDTQYF. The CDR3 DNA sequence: TGTGCCAGCAGTATGGGGGCGGGAGATACGCAGTATTTT. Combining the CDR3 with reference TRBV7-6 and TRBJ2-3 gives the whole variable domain GAGVSQSPRYKVTKRGQDVALRCDPISGHVSLYWYRQALGQGPEFLTYFNYEAQQDKSGLPNDRFSAERPEGSISTLTIQRTEQRDSAMYRCASSMGAGDTQYFGPGTRLTVL.

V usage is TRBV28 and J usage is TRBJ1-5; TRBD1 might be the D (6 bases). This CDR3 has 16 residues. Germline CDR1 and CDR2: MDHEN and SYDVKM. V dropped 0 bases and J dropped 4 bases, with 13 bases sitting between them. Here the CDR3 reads CASSLWGQGHNQPQHF. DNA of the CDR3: TGTGCCAGCAGTTTATGGGGTCAGGGACATAATCAGCCCCAGCATTTT.

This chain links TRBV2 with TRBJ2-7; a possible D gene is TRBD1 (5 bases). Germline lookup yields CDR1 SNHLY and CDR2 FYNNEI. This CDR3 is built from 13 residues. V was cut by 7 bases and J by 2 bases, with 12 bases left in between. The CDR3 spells CASTRGPAYEQYF. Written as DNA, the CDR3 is TGTGCCAGCACTAGGGGCCCAGCCTACGAGCAGTACTTC.

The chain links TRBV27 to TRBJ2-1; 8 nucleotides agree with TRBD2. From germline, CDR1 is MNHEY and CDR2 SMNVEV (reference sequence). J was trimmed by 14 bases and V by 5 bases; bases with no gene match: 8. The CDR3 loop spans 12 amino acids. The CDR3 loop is CASSPSGGYEFF. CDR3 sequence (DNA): TGTGCCAGCAGTCCCTCGGGGGGGTATGAGTTCTTC.

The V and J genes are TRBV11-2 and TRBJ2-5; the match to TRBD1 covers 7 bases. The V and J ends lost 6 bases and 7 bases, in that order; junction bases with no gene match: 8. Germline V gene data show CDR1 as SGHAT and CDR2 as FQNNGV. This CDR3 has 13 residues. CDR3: CASRSGGDGTQYF. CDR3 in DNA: TGTGCCAGCAGATCAGGGGGAGATGGGACCCAGTACTTC.